This T cell receptor beta chain was sequenced during a study of radiation and T cells in renal cell carcinoma. Study conclusions and caveats: Pretreatment tumor biopsies were lacking, so baseline clonotypes are unknown. In blood, top tumor clones expanded by 2 weeks, shrinking by 4.

A remark on this clone: Its antigen remains unknown.

Between the trimmed V and J ends, which lost 5 bases and 1 base, there was a span of 11 bases. Germline-derived CDR1 and CDR2 are SGHTA and FQGTGA. The CDR3 loop spans 15 amino acids. Stated time point: blood 2 weeks post-SBRT. Treatment defined: 15 Gy SBRT to primary tumor, nephrectomy 4 weeks later. Serial blood draws occurred at baseline and 2 and 4 weeks post-SBRT. This renal cell carcinoma was of the clear cell type. Method: immunoSEQ multiplex PCR; TCRdb's copy keeps in-frame clones and lacks some. The table has roughly 140,000 clones, approximately 88% seen once. The receptor's source is a woman aged 45-60 years with renal cell carcinoma. This sample comprised blood, obtained from a patient whose treatment included radiotherapy and nephrectomy. The V gene is TRBV7-3, the J gene TRBJ2-2; tentatively, D is TRBD2 (6 bases). The CDR3 coding sequence is TGTGCCAGCAGCCCCGGGACTCTGAACACCGGGGAGCTGTTTTTT. Amino acid sequence: CASSPGTLNTGELFF.